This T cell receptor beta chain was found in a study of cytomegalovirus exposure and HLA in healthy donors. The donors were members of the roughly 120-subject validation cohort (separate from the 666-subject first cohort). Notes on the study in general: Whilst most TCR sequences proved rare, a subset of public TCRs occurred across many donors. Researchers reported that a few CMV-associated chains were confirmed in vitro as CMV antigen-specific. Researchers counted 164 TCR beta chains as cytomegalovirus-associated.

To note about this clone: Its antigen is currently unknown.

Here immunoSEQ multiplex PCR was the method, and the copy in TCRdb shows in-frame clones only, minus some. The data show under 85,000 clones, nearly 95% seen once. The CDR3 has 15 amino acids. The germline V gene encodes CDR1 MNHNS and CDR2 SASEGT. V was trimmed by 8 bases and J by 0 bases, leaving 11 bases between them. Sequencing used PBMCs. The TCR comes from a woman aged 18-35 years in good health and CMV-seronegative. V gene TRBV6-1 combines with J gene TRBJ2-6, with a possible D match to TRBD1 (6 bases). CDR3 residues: CASGGGGSGANVLTF. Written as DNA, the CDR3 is TGTGCCAGCGGGGGCGGAGGCTCTGGGGCCAACGTCCTGACTTTC.